These 12 T cell receptor beta chains came from one sample sequenced in a study of T cell repertoires in cytomegalovirus infection. TCRdb itself ran the reads through MiXCR, one entry per CDR3 protein. The sample shows around 300,000 distinct CDR3 sequences, just under 25% of them seen only once. No antigens are known for them. This sample comprised cultured PBMCs, obtained from culture after CMV antigen stimulation. These receptors were taken from a human donor in good health (CMV status not recorded). Some clones in this sample may be carry-over from other donors' samples.

V gene TRBV7-2 combines with J gene TRBJ2-7; 10 positions agree with TRBD2. The CDR3 is 16 amino acids. Per germline, CDR1 SGHTA and CDR2 FQGNSA. V shed 2 bases, J shed 4 bases, and the junction held 8 bases outside the gene matches. The CDR3 region has the DNA TGTGCCAGCAGCTTAACTAGCGGGATGCCTATTTACGAGCAGTACGTC. Translation gives CASSLTSGMPIYEQYV.

This clonotype was seen only a few times. The J gene is TRBJ1-6, the V gene TRBV19; the D is unclear. The length of the CDR3 is 13 residues. Trimming took 7 bases from V and 8 from J, leaving 12 bases between them. Germline CDR1 reads LNHDA; CDR2 reads SQIVND (reference sequence). CDR3 coding DNA: TGTGCCAGTAACGTACGGGATGATTCACCCCTCCACTTT. As protein: CASNVRDDSPLHF.

The V gene is TRBV6-2 or TRBV6-3, the J gene TRBJ1-1; D might be TRBD1 (5 bases). V was trimmed by 6 bases and J by 6 bases, leaving 14 bases between them. Germline CDR1 is MNHEY and CDR2 is SVGEGT. The CDR3 is made up of 13 amino acids. The CDR3 protein is CASRTRGSAEAFF. DNA of the CDR3: TGTGCCAGCAGGACAAGGGGTTCCGCTGAAGCTTTCTTT.

This clonotype has just a few counts. The rearrangement uses TRBV7-8 and TRBJ1-1, with TRBD1 matching over 7 bases. This CDR3 spans 15 amino acids. Looked up from germline, CDR1 is SGHVS and CDR2 is FQNEAQ. V lost 1 base, J lost 2 bases, and 4 bases stayed unmatched. The CDR3 protein is CASSLVQGRNTEAFF. The CDR3 DNA sequence: TGTGCCAGCAGCTTAGTACAGGGGAGAAACACTGAAGCTTTCTTT.

The rearrangement uses TRBV7-3 and TRBJ2-5; 8 bases align to TRBD1. Germline CDR1 is SGHTA and CDR2 is FQGTGA. The CDR3 runs to 13 residues. V trimming: 4 bases; J trimming: 4 bases; junction bases outside the gene matches: 2. The DNA for the CDR3 is TGTGCCAGCAGCTCAACAGGGGGAGAGACCCAGTACTTC. It specifies CASSSTGGETQYF.

In its sample, this clonotype was seen many times. The V and J genes are TRBV7-6 and TRBJ2-2; D is unclear. Per the germline V gene, CDR1 is SGHVS and CDR2 is FNYEAQ. The CDR3 spans 14 residues. Trimming shortened V by 7 bases and J by 2 bases, and 11 bases separated the two germline ends. DNA of the CDR3: TGTGCCAGCAAAGAATCCTCTAACACCGGGGAGCTGTTTTTT. This translates into CASKESSNTGELFF.

The rearrangement links TRBV7-9 to TRBJ2-5; 9 positions agree with TRBD1. The germline V gene encodes CDR1 SEHNR and CDR2 FQNEAQ (reference sequence). Germline trimming cut 6 bases from V and 5 bases from J; bases unmatched to any gene: 13. This CDR3 is 16 amino acids long. CDR3 bases: TGTGCCAGCAGTGCCCTACGGACAGGGGAGTCGGAGACCCAGTACTTC. Translating it yields CASSALRTGESETQYF.

In its sample, this clonotype was seen many times. V gene TRBV7-2 combines with J gene TRBJ2-3; D gene unclear. The CDR3 covers 13 residues. Germline V CDR1 and CDR2: SGHTA, FQGNSA. V was trimmed by 1 base and J by 7 bases, leaving 9 bases between them. In DNA form, the CDR3 reads TGTGCCAGCAGCTTAGAGGTGTGGAATACGCAGTATTTT. It is translated as CASSLEVWNTQYF. Using reference TRBV7-2 and TRBJ2-3 for the parts outside the CDR3, the full variable domain is GAGVSQSPSNKVTEKGKDVELRCDPISGHTALYWYRQSLGQGLEFLIYFQGNSAPDKSGLPSDRFSAERTGGSVSTLTIQRTQQEDSAVYLCASSLEVWNTQYFGPGTRLTVL.

The chain links TRBV30 to TRBJ1-6, with TRBD1 as a possible D gene (5 bases). This CDR3 has 14 residues. Per the germline V gene, CDR1 is GTSNPN and CDR2 is SVGIG (reference sequence). The V end was cut by 0 bases, the J end by 7 bases, with 10 bases between. The CDR3 DNA reads as TGTGCCTGGAGTGTTCTGACAGCCAATTCACCCCTCCACTTT. Translation gives CAWSVLTANSPLHF.

The rearrangement joins TRBV6-6 to TRBJ2-5; D perhaps matches TRBD1 (6 bases). The CDR3 is 14 residues long. CDR1 is MNHNY and CDR2 is SVGAGI in the germline V gene (reference sequence). V lost 5 bases, J lost 0 bases, and 10 bases lay in between. Here the CDR3 reads CASSTRGDQETQYF. CDR3 nucleotides: TGTGCCAGCAGTACCAGGGGAGACCAAGAGACCCAGTACTTC.

In its sample, this clonotype was seen many times. This rearrangement joins TRBV7-3 to TRBJ2-1, with 8 bases identical to TRBD2. The CDR3 is 15 amino acids. CDR1 SGHTA and CDR2 FQGTGA come from the germline V gene. J gave up 4 bases and V 5 bases, and 7 bases lay outside the gene matches. CDR3 DNA sequence: TGTGCCAGCAGCCCCCTCCTAGCGGGTTACAATGAGCAGTTCTTC. As protein: CASSPLLAGYNEQFF.

The J gene is TRBJ1-2, the V gene TRBV20-1; no clear D. Between the trimmed V and J ends, which lost 3 bases and 2 bases, there was a span of 10 bases. This CDR3 spans 13 amino acids. The germline CDR1 and CDR2 sequences are DFQATT and SNEGSKA (reference sequence). This chain's CDR3 is CSASLVVNYGYTF. The CDR3 coding sequence is TGCAGTGCTAGTTTGGTGGTGAACTATGGCTACACCTTC.